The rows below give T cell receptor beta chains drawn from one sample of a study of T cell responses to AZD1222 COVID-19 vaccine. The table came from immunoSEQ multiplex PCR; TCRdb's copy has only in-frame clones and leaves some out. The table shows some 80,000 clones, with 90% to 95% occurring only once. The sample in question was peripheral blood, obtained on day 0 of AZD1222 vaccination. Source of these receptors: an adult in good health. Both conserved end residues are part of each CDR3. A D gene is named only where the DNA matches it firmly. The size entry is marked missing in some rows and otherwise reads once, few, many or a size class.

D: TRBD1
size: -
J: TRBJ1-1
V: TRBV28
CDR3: CASSPPTGGVTEAFF
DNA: TGTGCCAGCAGTCCCCCGACAGGGGGAGTCACTGAAGCTTTCTTT

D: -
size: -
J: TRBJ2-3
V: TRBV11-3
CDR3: CASSLDRWDTQYF
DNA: TGTGCCAGCAGCTTAGATCGCTGGGATACGCAGTATTTT

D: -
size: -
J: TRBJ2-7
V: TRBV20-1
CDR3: CSASRRGSSYEQYF
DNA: TGCAGTGCTAGTCGGCGGGGCAGCTCCTACGAGCAGTACTTC

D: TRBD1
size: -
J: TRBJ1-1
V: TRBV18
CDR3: CASSREQGTNTEAFF
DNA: TGTGCCAGCTCACGTGAACAGGGGACGAACACTGAAGCTTTCTTT

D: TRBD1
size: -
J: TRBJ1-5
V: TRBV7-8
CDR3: CASSPGTGELQPQHF
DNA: TGTGCCAGCAGCCCCGGGACAGGGGAACTCCAGCCCCAGCATTTT

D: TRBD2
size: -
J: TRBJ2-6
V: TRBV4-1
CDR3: CASSQDSTSGVGSGANVLTF
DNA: TGCGCCAGCAGCCAAGATTCGACTAGCGGGGTCGGCTCTGGGGCCAACGTCCTGACTTTC

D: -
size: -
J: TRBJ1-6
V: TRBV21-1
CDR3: CASSKGTEQHNSPLHF
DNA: TGTGCCAGCAGCAAAGGAACAGAACAACATAATTCACCCCTCCACTTT

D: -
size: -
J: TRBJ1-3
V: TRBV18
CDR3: CASSPPEYSGNTIYF
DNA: TGTGCCAGCTCACCACCGGAATACTCTGGAAACACCATATATTTT

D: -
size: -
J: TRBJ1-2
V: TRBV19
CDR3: CASPPGLGYGYTF
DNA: TGTGCCAGTCCTCCGGGACTTGGGTATGGCTACACCTTC

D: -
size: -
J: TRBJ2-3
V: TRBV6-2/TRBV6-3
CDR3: CASSRDTTDTQYF
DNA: TGTGCCAGCAGTAGGGATACCACAGATACGCAGTATTTT

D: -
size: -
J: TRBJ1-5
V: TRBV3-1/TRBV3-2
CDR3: CASSQEAGSRQPQHF
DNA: TGTGCCAGCAGCCAAGAGGCTGGCAGTCGCCAGCCCCAGCATTTT

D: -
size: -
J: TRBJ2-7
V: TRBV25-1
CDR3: CASSDGGGQYEQYF
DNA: TGTGCCAGCAGTGACGGTGGGGGGCAGTACGAGCAGTACTTC

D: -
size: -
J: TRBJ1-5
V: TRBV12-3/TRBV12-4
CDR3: CASSRANQPQHF
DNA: TGTGCCAGCAGTCGGGCCAATCAGCCCCAGCATTTT

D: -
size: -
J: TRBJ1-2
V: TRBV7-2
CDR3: CASSLRANYGYTF
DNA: TGTGCCAGCAGCTTACGGGCGAACTATGGCTACACCTTC

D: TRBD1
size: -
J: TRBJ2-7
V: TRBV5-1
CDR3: CASSLEPGQIYEQYF
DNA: TGCGCCAGCAGCTTGGAGCCGGGACAGATCTACGAGCAGTACTTC

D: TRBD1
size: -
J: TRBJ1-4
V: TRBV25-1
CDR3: CASSAGTGTEKLFF
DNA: TGTGCCAGCAGTGCCGGGACAGGGACTGAAAAACTGTTTTTT

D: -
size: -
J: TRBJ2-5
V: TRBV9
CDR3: CASSVALQGGTQYF
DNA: TGTGCCAGCAGCGTAGCCCTACAGGGAGGGACCCAGTACTTC

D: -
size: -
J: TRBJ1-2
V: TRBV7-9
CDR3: CASSTWTDYGYTF
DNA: TGTGCCAGCAGCACTTGGACAGATTATGGCTACACCTTC

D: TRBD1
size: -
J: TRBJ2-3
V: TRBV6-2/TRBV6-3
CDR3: CASSRDRREEDTQYF
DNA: TGTGCCAGCAGCCGGGACAGGCGAGAGGAAGATACGCAGTATTTT

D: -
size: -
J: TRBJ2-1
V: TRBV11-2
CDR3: CASSLGRQRPSYNEQFF
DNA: TGTGCCAGCAGCTTAGGGAGACAGAGACCTTCCTACAATGAGCAGTTCTTC

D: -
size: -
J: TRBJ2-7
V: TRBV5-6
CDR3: CASSSFLRASYEQYF
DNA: TGTGCCAGCAGCTCCTTCCTTAGGGCGAGCTACGAGCAGTACTTC

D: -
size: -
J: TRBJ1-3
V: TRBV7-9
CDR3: CASSLAGPGNTIYF
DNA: TGTGCCAGCAGCTTAGCTGGGCCTGGAAACACCATATATTTT

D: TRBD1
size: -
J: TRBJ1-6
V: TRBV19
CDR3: CASSLRDSNSPLHF
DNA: TGTGCCAGTAGTCTACGGGACAGTAATTCACCCCTCCACTTT

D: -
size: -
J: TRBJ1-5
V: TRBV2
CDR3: CASTGTYSNQPQHF
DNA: TGTGCCAGCACTGGGACATATAGCAATCAGCCCCAGCATTTT

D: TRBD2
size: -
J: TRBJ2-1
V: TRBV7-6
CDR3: CASSSPRTSSYNEQFF
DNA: TGTGCCAGCAGCTCGCCGAGGACTAGTTCCTACAATGAGCAGTTCTTC

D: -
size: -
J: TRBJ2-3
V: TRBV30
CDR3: CAWSIDSTDTQYF
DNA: TGTGCCTGGAGCATAGACAGCACAGATACGCAGTATTTT

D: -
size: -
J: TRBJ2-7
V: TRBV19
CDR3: CASSNWNGAGAYEQYF
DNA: TGTGCCAGTAGCAACTGGAACGGGGCAGGGGCCTACGAGCAGTACTTC

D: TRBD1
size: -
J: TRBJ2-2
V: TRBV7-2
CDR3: CASSQRTGYTGELFF
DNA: TGTGCCAGCAGCCAACGGACAGGGTACACCGGGGAGCTGTTTTTT

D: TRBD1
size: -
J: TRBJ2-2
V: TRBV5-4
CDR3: CASSRGQENTGELFF
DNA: TGTGCCAGCAGCCGCGGACAGGAGAACACCGGGGAGCTGTTTTTT

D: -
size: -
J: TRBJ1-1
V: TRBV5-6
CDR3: CASSLRTEAFF
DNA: TGTGCCAGCAGCTTGCGCACTGAAGCTTTCTTT

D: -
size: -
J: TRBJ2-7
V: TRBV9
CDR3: CASSVTARGGYEQYF
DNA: TGTGCCAGCAGCGTAACTGCCAGGGGGGGCTACGAGCAGTACTTC

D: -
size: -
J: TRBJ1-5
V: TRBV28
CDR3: CASSPLGTLINQPQHF
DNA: TGTGCCAGCAGCCCCTTGGGTACCCTCATCAATCAGCCCCAGCATTTT

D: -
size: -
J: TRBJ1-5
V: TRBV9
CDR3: CASSVEGQGGQPQHF
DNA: TGTGCCAGCAGCGTAGAGGGGCAGGGCGGTCAGCCCCAGCATTTT

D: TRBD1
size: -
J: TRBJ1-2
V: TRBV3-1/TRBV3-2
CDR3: CASSPGTGDFYGYTF
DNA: TGTGCCAGCAGCCCAGGGACAGGGGATTTCTATGGCTACACCTTC

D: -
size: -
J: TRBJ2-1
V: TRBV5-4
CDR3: CASSLPLRGSYNEQFF
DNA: TGTGCCAGCAGCTTGCCGCTACGGGGCTCCTACAATGAGCAGTTCTTC

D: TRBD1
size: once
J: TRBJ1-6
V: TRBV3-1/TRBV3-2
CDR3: CASSQQGAENSPLHF
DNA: TGTGCCAGCAGCCAACAGGGGGCAGAAAATTCACCCCTCCACTTT

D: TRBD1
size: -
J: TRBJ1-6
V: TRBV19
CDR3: CASRDRPNSPLHF
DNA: TGTGCCAGTAGGGACAGGCCTAATTCACCCCTCCACTTT

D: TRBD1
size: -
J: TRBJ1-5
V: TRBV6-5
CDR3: CASSSRTGGNQPQHF
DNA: TGTGCCAGCAGTAGTCGGACAGGGGGCAATCAGCCCCAGCATTTT

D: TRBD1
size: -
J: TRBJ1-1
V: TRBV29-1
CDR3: CSVGGSGDRGPTEAFF
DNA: TGCAGCGTTGGGGGGTCGGGTGACAGGGGCCCTACTGAAGCTTTCTTT

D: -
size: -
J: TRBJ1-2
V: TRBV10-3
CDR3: CAISNQGYGYTF
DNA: TGTGCCATCAGCAATCAGGGTTATGGCTACACCTTC

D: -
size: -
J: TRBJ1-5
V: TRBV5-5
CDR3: CASSLGGTGQPQHF
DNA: TGTGCCAGCAGCCTGGGAGGGACCGGGCAGCCCCAGCATTTT

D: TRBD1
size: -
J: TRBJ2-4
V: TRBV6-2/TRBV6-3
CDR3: CASSLTGGLAKNIQYF
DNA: TGTGCCAGCAGTTTGACAGGGGGACTAGCCAAAAACATTCAGTACTTC

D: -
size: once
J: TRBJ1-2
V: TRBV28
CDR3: CASSSGYGYTF
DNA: TGTGCCAGCAGTTCCGGATATGGCTACACCTTC

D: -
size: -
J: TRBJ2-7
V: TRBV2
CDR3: CASNPPGLPEEQYF
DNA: TGTGCCAGCAACCCCCCGGGCCTCCCGGAAGAGCAGTACTTC

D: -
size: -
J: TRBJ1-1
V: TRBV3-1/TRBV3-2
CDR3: CASSLPGLTRPEAFF
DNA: TGTGCCAGCAGCCTACCGGGCCTTACTCGACCTGAAGCTTTCTTT

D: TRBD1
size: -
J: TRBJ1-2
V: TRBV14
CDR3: CASSQDRGLGGYTF
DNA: TGTGCCAGCAGCCAAGACAGGGGGCTAGGTGGCTACACCTTC

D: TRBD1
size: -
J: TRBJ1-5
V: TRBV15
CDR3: CATSRGLGQWGNQPQHF
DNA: TGTGCCACCAGCAGAGGGCTGGGACAGTGGGGCAATCAGCCCCAGCATTTT

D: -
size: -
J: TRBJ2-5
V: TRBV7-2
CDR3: CASSLAQEETQYF
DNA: TGTGCCAGCAGCTTAGCGCAGGAGGAGACCCAGTACTTC